This passage covers 26 T cell receptor beta chains from one sample sequenced in a study of T cells in Graves' hyperthyroidism and ophthalmopathy. Amplification yielded TCR beta CDR3 regions, with RNA transcripts as the source. HTBI primers were used for first-round RT-PCR of the TCR CDR3. TCRdb re-called the multiplex PCR reads through MiXCR, storing one row per CDR3 protein. The sample gives 20,000 or so distinct CDR3 sequences, approximately 49% of which show up once; approximately 25% is in the top ten. The sequenced sample was blood. These receptor sequences come from a woman aged 40 to 50 with Graves' hyperthyroidism that later progressed to Graves' ophthalmopathy.

This clonotype was counted ten times or more. The V and J genes are TRBV6-4 and TRBJ2-1, with 9 bases matching TRBD2. The CDR3 runs 15 residues. From germline, CDR1 is MRHNA and CDR2 SNTAGT. V lost 5 bases and J lost 0; bases outside the gene matches: 2. This CDR3 reads CASSLAGDSYNEQFF. In nucleotides, the CDR3 is TGTGCCAGCAGTTTAGCGGGAGACTCCTACAATGAGCAGTTCTTC.

This sequence joins TRBV9 and TRBJ2-2; D is possibly TRBD1 or TRBD2 (5 bases each). This CDR3 contains 13 residues. Trimming shortened V by 4 bases and J by 9 bases, and 13 bases separated the two germline ends. Per the germline V gene, CDR1 is SGDLS and CDR2 is YYNGEE. CDR3 nucleotides: TGTGCCAGCAGCACGGAAGGGGACCGGGAGCTGTTTTTT. Protein product: CASSTEGDRELFF.

This clonotype has a handful of counts. The V gene is TRBV10-3, the J gene TRBJ2-7, with 14 bases lining up with TRBD2. Germline CDR1 reads ENHRY; CDR2 reads SYGVKD. The junction had 3 bases not matched to a gene; V was cut back by 3 bases and J by 5 bases. The CDR3 extends over 15 amino acids. The CDR3 DNA reads as TGTGCCATCAGTGACCCGGGACTAGCGGGAGACGAGCAGTACTTC. Translating gives CAISDPGLAGDEQYF.

This clonotype was counted at least ten times. This chain uses TRBV9 with TRBJ2-2; no clear D. The CDR3 sequence is 14 residues long. Germline V CDR1 and CDR2: SGDLS, YYNGEE. V was pared by 7 bases and J by 6 bases, with 16 bases between. DNA for the CDR3: TGTGCCAGCTCCAAATCCACAGAACCCGGGGAGCTGTTTTTT. It specifies CASSKSTEPGELFF.

V usage is TRBV5-1 and J usage is TRBJ2-2; D call uncertain. The CDR3 contains 15 residues. The V gene's germline CDR1 is SGHRS and CDR2 YFSETQ. With 0 bases removed from V and 0 bases from J, the gap between germline ends came to 6 bases. The CDR3 region is CASSLGLANTGELFF. CDR3 nucleotides: TGCGCCAGCAGCTTGGGACTCGCGAACACCGGGGAGCTGTTTTTT.

By proportion, this clonotype is medium-sized. This chain links TRBV5-5 with TRBJ2-1; the match to TRBD2 covers 9 bases. The germline V gene encodes CDR1 SGHKS and CDR2 YYEKEE (reference sequence). This CDR3 comprises 14 residues. The junction had 3 bases not matched to a gene; V was cut back by 2 bases and J by 6 bases. CDR3 in DNA: TGTGCCAGCAGCTTAGGACTAGCGCGCAATGAGCAGTTCTTC. The encoded protein is CASSLGLARNEQFF.

This sequence joins TRBV19 and TRBJ2-1; possible D gene TRBD2, 6 bases. In germline, CDR1 is LNHDA, CDR2 SQIVND (reference sequence). This CDR3 is 14 amino acids long. The V and J ends lost 1 base and 6 bases respectively, with 10 bases between them. CDR3 in amino acids: CASSIGDGGNEQFF. For the CDR3, the DNA is TGTGCCAGTAGTATAGGGGACGGGGGCAATGAGCAGTTCTTC.

This clonotype was found many times. The chain uses TRBV12-3 or TRBV12-4 and TRBJ2-6, with D possibly matching TRBD2 (5 bases). CDR3 size: 18 residues. V lost 7 bases and J 0 bases, leaving 19 bases between the germline ends. CDR3 region: CASTPPERSVSGANVLTF. Here the CDR3 DNA reads TGTGCCAGCACCCCCCCCGAGCGGTCCGTCTCTGGGGCCAACGTCCTGACTTTC.

This chain links TRBV9 with TRBJ1-3; D gene unclear. V was pared by 7 bases and J by 0 bases, with 11 bases between. This CDR3 is 14 amino acids long. CDR1 and CDR2 from the germline V gene are SGDLS and YYNGEE. CDR3 coding DNA: TGTGCCAGCGGCGCTTGGGACTCTGGAAACACCATATATTTT. Translated: CASGAWDSGNTIYF.

The chain combines TRBV2 with TRBJ1-6; D possibly corresponds to TRBD1 (6 bases). Germline values: CDR1 SNHLY, CDR2 FYNNEI. The CDR3 is 14 residues long. Trimming removed 3 bases from V and 4 bases from J, with 7 bases in between. CDR3 coding DNA: TGTGCCAGCAGTGATCAGGGGTATAATTCACCCCTCCACTTT. It translates to CASSDQGYNSPLHF.

This clonotype occurred a few times. V is TRBV20-1 and J is TRBJ2-7; TRBD1 matches at 8 bases. Germline V gene sequence: CDR1 DFQATT, CDR2 SNEGSKA (reference sequence). The CDR3 has 16 residues. The V and J ends lost 3 bases and 5 bases, in that order; junction bases with no gene match: 15. CDR3 in amino acids: CSASYQDRVKLDEQYF. The DNA of the CDR3 is TGCAGTGCTAGTTATCAGGACAGGGTAAAGTTGGACGAGCAGTACTTC.

The chain combines TRBV29-1 with TRBJ2-5, with TRBD1 matching 11 bases. The J segment lost 5 bases and the V segment lost 1 base, leaving 6 bases of the junction unmatched. From germline, CDR1 is SQVTM and CDR2 ANQGSEA. This CDR3 has 15 amino acids. As DNA, the CDR3 is TGCAGCGTTGAAGGGGGACAGGGGGTTCGGGAGACCCAGTACTTC. It specifies CSVEGGQGVRETQYF.

Concerning this clonotype: A single base separates this from a much larger clone, so it may be a read error. The rearrangement joins TRBV30 to TRBJ1-5; no clear D gene. Germline CDR1 and CDR2: GTSNPN and SVGIG (reference sequence). This CDR3 is 14 amino acids long. The chain's CDR3 is CAWGVRLGNQPQHF. CDR3 nucleotides: TGTGCCTGGGGTGTAAGGTTGGGGAATCAGCCCCAGCATTTT.

Worth noting for this clonotype: No conserved phenylalanine or tryptophan ends this CDR3, so it is likely a read error. This rearrangement joins TRBV2 to TRBJ1-5; possible D gene TRBD1, 5 bases. CDR3 length equals 15 residues. Germline V gene lookup returns CDR1 SNHLY and CDR2 FYNNEI. The CDR3 bases are TGCGCCAGCAGCGAAGCGGAGGGGAGCGGCCAGCCCCAGCATCTT. Protein sequence: CASSEAEGSGQPQHL.

The genes are TRBV24-1 and TRBJ2-6, with TRBD1 identical over 10 bases. The CDR3 covers 16 residues. V shed 7 bases and J 2 bases; nucleotides not matched to a gene: 4. Germline CDR1 is KGHDR and CDR2 is SFDVKD. The CDR3 here is CATSRQGATGANVLTF. CDR3 DNA: TGTGCCACCAGCCGACAGGGGGCGACTGGGGCCAACGTCCTGACTTTC.

The V call is TRBV5-6, the J call TRBJ1-5; D is possibly TRBD1 (6 bases). Germline V gene lookup returns CDR1 SGHDT and CDR2 YYEEEE. This CDR3 is 13 amino acids long. Trimming left V 4 bases short and J 7 bases short, with 12 bases between. CDR3 nucleotides: TGTGCCAGCAGCGCCACAGGGAGACAGCCCCAGCATTTT. It yields the protein CASSATGRQPQHF.

This clonotype appeared many times. The chain couples TRBV5-1 to TRBJ1-4; 9 bases line up with TRBD1. This CDR3 has 15 amino acids. Germline CDR1 SGHRS, CDR2 YFSETQ. The ends lost 2 bases at V and 8 bases at J; junction bases unmatched: 7. The CDR3 coding sequence is TGCGCCAGCAGCTTCTGGGGGACAGGGCCCGAAAAACTGTTTTTT. Translated, it gives CASSFWGTGPEKLFF.

The chain combines TRBV7-2 with TRBJ2-1; TRBD2 aligns across 7 bases. With 2 bases clipped from V and 0 bases from J, the junction kept 7 bases outside the gene matches. Germline V gene lookup returns CDR1 SGHTA and CDR2 FQGNSA. This CDR3 region has 17 residues. Here the CDR3 DNA reads TGTGCCAGCAGCTTACCGCTAGCGGATAGCTCCTACAATGAGCAGTTCTTC. This sequence encodes CASSLPLADSSYNEQFF.

In its sample, this clonotype was seen a few times. J is TRBJ2-5 and V is TRBV19; D might be TRBD1 (6 bases). The germline gives CDR1 LNHDA, CDR2 SQIVND (reference sequence). CDR3 length: 13 residues. V was pared by 2 bases and J by 5 bases, with 9 bases between. The CDR3, as DNA: TGTGCCAGTAGTATAACAGGGCAGGAGACCCAGTACTTC. Translation: CASSITGQETQYF.

This clonotype was counted once. The genes are TRBV7-6 and TRBJ1-1; D unresolved. Looked up from germline, CDR1 is SGHVS and CDR2 is FNYEAQ. V dropped 3 bases and J dropped 11 bases, with 7 bases sitting between them. This CDR3 comprises 10 residues. The DNA for the CDR3 is TGTGCCAGCAGCTTCGGGGAGGCTTTCTTT. Protein product: CASSFGEAFF.

This chain connects TRBV20-1 to TRBJ2-7; 10 bases line up with TRBD2. Germline V gene lookup returns CDR1 DFQATT and CDR2 SNEGSKA (reference sequence). This CDR3 spans 14 amino acids. The J segment lost 2 bases and the V segment lost 0 bases, leaving 1 base of the junction unmatched. DNA for the CDR3: TGCAGTGCTAGAGATGGGACTAGCGCCTACGAGCAGTACTTC. This translates into CSARDGTSAYEQYF.

The table lists this clonotype with a count of one. Written as DNA, the CDR3 is TGCAGTGCTCCGACTAGCGGGAGAGATACGCAGTATTTT. This codes for CSAPTSGRDTQYF. The chain employs TRBV20-1 and TRBJ2-3; 12 bases agree with TRBD2. Trimming at V came to 5 bases and at J to 5 bases, leaving 2 bases not matched to a gene. Germline V gives CDR1 DFQATT, CDR2 SNEGSKA (reference sequence). CDR3 size: 13 residues.

This clonotype has ten or more counts. A much larger clonotype is one base distant, so this may be a read error. The gene calls are TRBV5-1 and TRBJ2-1; the D is unclear. Trimming removed 1 base at V and 10 bases at J, with 18 bases between. The germline V gene has CDR1 SGHRS and CDR2 YFSETQ. The CDR3 sequence is 15 residues long. In DNA form, the CDR3 reads TGCGCCAGCAGCTTGTTCCTCACCCACCATAGGGAGCAGTTCTTC. Protein product: CASSLFLTHHREQFF. Together with reference TRBV5-1 and TRBJ2-1, the CDR3 gives the full variable domain: KAGVTQTPRYLIKTRGQQVTLSCSPISGHRSVSWYQQTPGQGLQFLFEYFSETQRNKGNFPGRFSGRQFSNSRSEMNVSTLELGDSALYLCASSLFLTHHREQFFGPGTRLTVL.

Many counts were recorded for this clonotype. The chain couples TRBV4-1 to TRBJ2-3, with 12 bases lining up with TRBD2. V dropped 0 bases and J dropped 6; count of bases not matched to a gene: 13. Germline V gives CDR1 MGHRA, CDR2 YSYEKL. This CDR3 has 19 amino acids. The CDR3 nucleotides are TGCGCCAGCAGCCAAGAAGACCCCGCTAGCGGGAGGGCCCGGGATACGCAGTATTTT. Translating gives CASSQEDPASGRARDTQYF.

This clonotype was counted ten times or more. The rearrangement joins TRBV27 to TRBJ2-1; D is unresolved. Germline V gene sequence: CDR1 MNHEY, CDR2 SMNVEV (reference sequence). Trimming took 4 bases from V and 8 from J, leaving 6 bases between them. The CDR3 consists of 11 residues. In DNA form, the CDR3 reads TGTGCCAGCAGTTCTCAGGATGAGCAGTTCTTC. It is translated as CASSSQDEQFF.

Ten or more counts support this clonotype. The chain links TRBV28 to TRBJ2-5; 7 nucleotides align to TRBD1. Looked up from germline, CDR1 is MDHEN and CDR2 is SYDVKM. The V segment lost 7 bases and the J segment 3 bases; nucleotides outside the gene matches: 11. The CDR3 has 15 amino acids. The CDR3 protein is CASTKDRNFEETQYF. The CDR3, as DNA: TGTGCCAGCACAAAGGACAGGAACTTCGAAGAGACCCAGTACTTC.